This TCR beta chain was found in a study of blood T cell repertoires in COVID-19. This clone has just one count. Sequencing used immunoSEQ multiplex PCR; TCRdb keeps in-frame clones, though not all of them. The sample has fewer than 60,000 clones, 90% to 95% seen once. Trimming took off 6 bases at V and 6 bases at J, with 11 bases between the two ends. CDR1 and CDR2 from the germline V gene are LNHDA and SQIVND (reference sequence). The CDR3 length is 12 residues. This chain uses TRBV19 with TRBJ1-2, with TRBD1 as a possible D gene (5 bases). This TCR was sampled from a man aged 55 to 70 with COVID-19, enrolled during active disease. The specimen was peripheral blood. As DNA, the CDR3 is TGTGCCAGTAGCCATGGGGGGGATGGCTACACCTTC. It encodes CASSHGGDGYTF.